This T cell receptor beta chain was found in a study of OX40 agonist ivuxolimab in advanced cancers. Study-level results: Clonal expansion in partial responders at 0.1-3.0 mg/kg ranked among the lowest.

By share, this clone counts as large. Its antigen is still unknown. Some clones are missing from TCRdb's copy, which holds only in-frame ones; the method was immunoSEQ multiplex PCR. The profile covers approximately 9,300 clones, with about 60% appearing a single time and more than 45% taken by the ten largest. The V end was cut by 0 bases, the J end by 7 bases, with 13 bases between. Germline CDR1 is MGHRA and CDR2 is YSYEKL. The CDR3 is 14 residues long. The chain links TRBV4-1 to TRBJ2-7; D not resolved. The sequence derives from an adult with an advanced solid tumor such as melanoma, head and neck, liver or kidney cancer. The sample consisted of CD4+ or CD8+ T cells sorted from blood, taken in a trial of the OX40 agonist ivuxolimab. The CDR3 loop reads CASSQDLQGWEQYF. The CDR3, as DNA: TGCGCCAGCAGCCAAGATCTCCAAGGCTGGGAGCAGTACTTC.